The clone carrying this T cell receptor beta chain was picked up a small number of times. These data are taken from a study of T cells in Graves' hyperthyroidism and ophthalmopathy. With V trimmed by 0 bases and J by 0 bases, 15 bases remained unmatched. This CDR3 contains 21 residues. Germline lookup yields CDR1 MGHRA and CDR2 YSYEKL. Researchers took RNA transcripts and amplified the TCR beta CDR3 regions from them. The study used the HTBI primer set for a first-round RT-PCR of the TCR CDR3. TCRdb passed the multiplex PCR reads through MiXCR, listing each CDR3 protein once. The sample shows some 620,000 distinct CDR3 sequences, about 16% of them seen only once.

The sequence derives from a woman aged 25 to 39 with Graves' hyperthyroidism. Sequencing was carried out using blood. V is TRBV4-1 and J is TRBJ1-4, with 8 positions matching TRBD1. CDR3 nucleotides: TGCGCCAGCAGCCAAGAGCGTGACCCAGGGGGCATCGGGGCAACTAATGAAAAACTGTTTTTT. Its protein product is CASSQERDPGGIGATNEKLFF.